These 2 T cell receptor beta chains were all obtained from the same sample, sequenced in a study of radiation and T cells in renal cell carcinoma. Time point here: blood 2 weeks post-SBRT. Treatment specified: 15 Gy SBRT to primary tumor, nephrectomy 4 weeks later. The method was immunoSEQ multiplex PCR; TCRdb's version includes in-frame clones alone and lacks a portion of them. The sample carries about 120,000 clones, 81% recorded once. The sequences come from blood, collected from a patient whose treatment included radiotherapy and nephrectomy. All receptors come from a man aged 50-60 years with renal cell carcinoma.

V usage is TRBV11-3 and J usage is TRBJ2-7, with D possibly TRBD1 on 6 matching bases. The germline V and J ends were trimmed by 5 bases and 3 bases, with 11 bases remaining between them. CDR1 SGHNT and CDR2 YENEEA come from the germline V gene. The CDR3 is 13 residues long. CDR3 DNA: TGTGCCAGCAGCCTTGGACAGTACTACGAGCAGTACTTC. Translating it yields CASSLGQYYEQYF.

The chain employs TRBV4-1 and TRBJ1-2; D remains unclear. CDR1 and CDR2 (germline): MGHRA, YSYEKL. The CDR3 sequence is 17 residues long. Deletions cut 1 base from V and 8 bases from J, with 23 bases between. CDR3 coding DNA: TGCGCCAGCAGCCAAGGACCCGCAAAGGTCCTGCTGGGGGGCTACACCTTC. It is translated as CASSQGPAKVLLGGYTF.